The sample holds one count of the clone carrying this T cell receptor (beta chain). Every patient was affected by relapse after autologous stem cell transplantation, while exposure to brentuximab vedotin was not uniform. This entry is derived from a study of PD-1 blockade in classical Hodgkin lymphoma. Clones were sequenced by immunoSEQ multiplex PCR, and TCRdb holds only the in-frame ones, with some missing. The sample yields more than 60,000 clones, more than 75% seen once. This TCR was sampled from a human donor with classical Hodgkin lymphoma. Sample: peripheral blood mononuclear cells (PBMCs), taken at baseline.

CDR3 in DNA: TGTGCCAGCAGCCCCGTAGGGTCTGGAAACACCATATATTTT. Its translation is CASSPVGSGNTIYF. V and J are TRBV14 and TRBJ1-3; D gene unclear. V shed 4 bases and J shed 1 base, with 8 bases lying between them. This CDR3 has 14 residues. Germline V gives CDR1 SGHDN, CDR2 FVKESK.